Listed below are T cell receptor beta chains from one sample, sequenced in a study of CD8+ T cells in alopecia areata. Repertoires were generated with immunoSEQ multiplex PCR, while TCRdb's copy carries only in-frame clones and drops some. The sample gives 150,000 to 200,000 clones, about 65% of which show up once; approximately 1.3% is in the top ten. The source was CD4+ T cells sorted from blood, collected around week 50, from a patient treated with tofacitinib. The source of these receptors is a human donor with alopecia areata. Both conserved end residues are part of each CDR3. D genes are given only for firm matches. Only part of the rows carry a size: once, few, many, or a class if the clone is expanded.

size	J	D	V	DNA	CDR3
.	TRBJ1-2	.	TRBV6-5	TGTGCCAGCCAACTCACAGCCTCATATGGCTACACCTTC	CASQLTASYGYTF
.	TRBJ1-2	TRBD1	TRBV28	TGTGCCATCGACCAAGGACAGGCGAACTATGGCTACACCTTC	CAIDQGQANYGYTF
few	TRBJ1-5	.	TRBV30	TGTGCCTACGCGACAGGAGATAATCAGCCCCAGCATTTT	CAYATGDNQPQHF
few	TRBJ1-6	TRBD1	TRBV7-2	TGTGCCAGCACCTTGGCGGGGGGGACAGGGCTAAATTCACCCCTCCACTTT	CASTLAGGTGLNSPLHF
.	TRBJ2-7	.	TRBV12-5	TGTGCTAGTGGTAGCTCCTACGAGCAGTACTTC	CASGSSYEQYF
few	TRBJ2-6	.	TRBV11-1	TGTGCCAGCAGCTTTTCTGGGGCCAACGTCCTGACTTTC	CASSFSGANVLTF
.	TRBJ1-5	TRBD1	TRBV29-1	TGCAGCGTTGGACAGGGTAGCAATCAGCCCCAGCATTTT	CSVGQGSNQPQHF
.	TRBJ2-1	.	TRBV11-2	TGTGCCAGCAGCCTCGGCCGTCACAATGAGCAGTTCTTC	CASSLGRHNEQFF
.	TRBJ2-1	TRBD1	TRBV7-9	TGTGCCAGCAGCTTAGACAGGGGGCTGGATGAGCAGTTCTTC	CASSLDRGLDEQFF
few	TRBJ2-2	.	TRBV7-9	TGTGCCAGCAGCTTGGACTCCGGTTCCCCCAACACCGGGGAGCTGTTTTTT	CASSLDSGSPNTGELFF
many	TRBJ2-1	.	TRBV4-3	TGCGCCAGCAGCCAACGCGGGGACGATGAGCAGTTCTTC	CASSQRGDDEQFF